This T cell receptor (beta chain) originates from a study of cytomegalovirus exposure and HLA in healthy donors. Study-wide points: A few of the chains that were CMV-associated were confirmed in vitro to be specific for CMV antigens. Cytomegalovirus-associated TCR beta chains were listed, numbering 150 to 200. Subsequent analysis revealed that first-cohort TCR clusters tended to co-occur in the approximately 120 validation repertoires.

The protocol was immunoSEQ multiplex PCR, while the TCRdb copy is restricted to in-frame clones and leaves out a portion. The data contain about 140,000 clones, 80% to 90% of them singletons. With regard to this clone: Its antigen is currently unknown. This same CDR3 is encoded by further DNA sequences in the sample.

Specimen: PBMCs. The sequence was collected from a woman younger than 45 in good health and CMV-seronegative.

The CDR3 region is CASSFGSSYEQYF. The CDR3 nucleotides read TGTGCCAGCAGTTTTGGGAGCTCCTACGAGCAGTACTTC. The V gene is TRBV28, the J gene TRBJ2-7; D possibly corresponds to TRBD2 (5 bases). Trimming removed 3 bases at V and 0 bases at J, with 6 bases between. The CDR3 length is 13 residues. CDR1 MDHEN and CDR2 SYDVKM come from the germline V gene.